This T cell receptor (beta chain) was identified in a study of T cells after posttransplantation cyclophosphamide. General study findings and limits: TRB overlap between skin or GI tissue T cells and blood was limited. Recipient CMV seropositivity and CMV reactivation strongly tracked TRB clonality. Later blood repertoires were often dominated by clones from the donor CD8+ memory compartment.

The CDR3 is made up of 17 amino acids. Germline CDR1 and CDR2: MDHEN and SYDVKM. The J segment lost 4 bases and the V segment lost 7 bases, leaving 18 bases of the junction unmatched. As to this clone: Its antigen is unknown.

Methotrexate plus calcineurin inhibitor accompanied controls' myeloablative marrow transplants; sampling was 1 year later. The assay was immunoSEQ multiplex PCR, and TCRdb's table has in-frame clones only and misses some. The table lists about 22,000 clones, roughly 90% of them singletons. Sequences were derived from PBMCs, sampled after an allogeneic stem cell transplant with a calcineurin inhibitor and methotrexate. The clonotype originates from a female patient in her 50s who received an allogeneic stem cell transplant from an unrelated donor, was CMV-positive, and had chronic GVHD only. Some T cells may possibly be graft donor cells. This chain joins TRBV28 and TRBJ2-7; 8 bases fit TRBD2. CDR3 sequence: CASIGIPARAGGYEQYF. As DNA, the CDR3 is TGTGCCAGCATCGGAATCCCCGCCCGCGCGGGAGGTTACGAGCAGTACTTC.